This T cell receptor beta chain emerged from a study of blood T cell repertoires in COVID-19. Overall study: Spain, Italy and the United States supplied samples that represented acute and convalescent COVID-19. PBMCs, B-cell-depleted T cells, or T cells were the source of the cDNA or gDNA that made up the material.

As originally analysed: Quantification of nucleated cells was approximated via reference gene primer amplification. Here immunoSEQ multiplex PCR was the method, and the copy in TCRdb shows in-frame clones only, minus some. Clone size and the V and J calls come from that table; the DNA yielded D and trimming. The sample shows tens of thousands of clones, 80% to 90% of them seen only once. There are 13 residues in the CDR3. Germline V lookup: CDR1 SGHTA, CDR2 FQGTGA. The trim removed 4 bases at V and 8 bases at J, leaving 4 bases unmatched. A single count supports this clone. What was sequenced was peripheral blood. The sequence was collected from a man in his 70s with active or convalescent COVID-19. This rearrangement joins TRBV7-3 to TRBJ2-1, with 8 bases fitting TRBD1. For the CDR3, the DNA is TGTGCCAGCAGCTCAGGGGGCTTAGATGAGCAGTTCTTC. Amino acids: CASSSGGLDEQFF. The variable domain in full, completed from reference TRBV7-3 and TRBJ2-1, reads GAGVSQTPSNKVTEKGKYVELRCDPISGHTALYWYRQSLGQGPEFLIYFQGTGAADDSGLPNDRFFAVRPEGSVSTLKIQRTERGDSAVYLCASSSGGLDEQFFGPGTRLTVL.